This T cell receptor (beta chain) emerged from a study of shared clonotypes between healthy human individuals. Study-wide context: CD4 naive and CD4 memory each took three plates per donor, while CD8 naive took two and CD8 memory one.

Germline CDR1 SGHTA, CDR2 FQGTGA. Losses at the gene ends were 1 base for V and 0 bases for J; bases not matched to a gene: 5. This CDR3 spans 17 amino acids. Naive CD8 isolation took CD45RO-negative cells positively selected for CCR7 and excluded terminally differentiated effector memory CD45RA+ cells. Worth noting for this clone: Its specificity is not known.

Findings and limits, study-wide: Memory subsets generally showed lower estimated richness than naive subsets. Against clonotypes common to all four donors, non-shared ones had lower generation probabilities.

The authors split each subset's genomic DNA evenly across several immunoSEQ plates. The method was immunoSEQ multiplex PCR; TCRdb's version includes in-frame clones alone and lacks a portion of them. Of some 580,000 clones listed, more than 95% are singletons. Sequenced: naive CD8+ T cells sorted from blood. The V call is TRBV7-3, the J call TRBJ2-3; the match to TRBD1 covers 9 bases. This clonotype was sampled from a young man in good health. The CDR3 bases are TGTGCCAGCAGCTTAATATCGGGGACAGGGAGCACAGATACGCAGTATTTT. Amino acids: CASSLISGTGSTDTQYF.